These T cell receptor beta chains were read from a single sample in a study of T cell responses to AZD1222 COVID-19 vaccine. Data came from immunoSEQ multiplex PCR; TCRdb stores just in-frame clones and leaves some out. The sample yields 90,000 to 120,000 clones, approximately 88% seen once. This specimen consisted of peripheral blood, obtained on day 0 of AZD1222 vaccination. Receptors originate from an adult in good health. The CDR3 runs from the conserved cysteine through the conserved F or W. The order of the fields is V gene, clone size, J gene, CDR3 protein. The size field is filled for only some rows; it gives once, few, many or a size class.

V: TRBV21-1
size: -
J: TRBJ2-7
CDR3: CASSKKGARQAHEQYF

V: TRBV6-5
size: -
J: TRBJ2-7
CDR3: CASSRDRNEQYF

V: TRBV5-1
size: -
J: TRBJ1-4
CDR3: CASSSTGFTNEKLFF

V: TRBV12-3/TRBV12-4
size: -
J: TRBJ1-2
CDR3: CASSSTPSYGYTF

V: TRBV6-5
size: -
J: TRBJ2-1
CDR3: CASSYPSPSNEQFF

V: TRBV3-1/TRBV3-2
size: -
J: TRBJ2-5
CDR3: CASSRTRTSGGRETQYF

V: TRBV6-2/TRBV6-3
size: once
J: TRBJ2-5
CDR3: CASSGTRPETQYF

V: TRBV7-9
size: -
J: TRBJ1-6
CDR3: CASSQSNSRNSPLHF

V: TRBV28
size: once
J: TRBJ2-7
CDR3: CASSLRGTVYEQYF

V: TRBV4-3
size: -
J: TRBJ1-5
CDR3: CASSQGTGRGQPQHF

V: TRBV12-3/TRBV12-4
size: -
J: TRBJ2-3
CDR3: CASSRIGTDTQYF

V: TRBV18
size: -
J: TRBJ1-3
CDR3: CASSPDAGSGNTIYF

V: TRBV9
size: -
J: TRBJ1-6
CDR3: CASSVGDSSSYNSPLHF

V: TRBV7-9
size: -
J: TRBJ1-2
CDR3: CASSRVGLGYTF

V: TRBV9
size: -
J: TRBJ1-3
CDR3: CASSTGGSGNTIYF

V: TRBV28
size: -
J: TRBJ1-1
CDR3: CASIRLPRGTEAFF

V: TRBV30
size: -
J: TRBJ1-6
CDR3: CAWRTGNGSPLHF

V: TRBV7-8
size: -
J: TRBJ2-2
CDR3: CASSLPGELFF

V: TRBV9
size: once
J: TRBJ1-2
CDR3: CASSVGRGTGKGYTF

V: TRBV19
size: -
J: TRBJ1-5
CDR3: CASSTQADQPQHF

V: TRBV27
size: -
J: TRBJ1-1
CDR3: CASSSRGDTEAFF

V: TRBV28
size: -
J: TRBJ1-5
CDR3: CASSHGGLINQPQHF

V: TRBV18
size: -
J: TRBJ1-3
CDR3: CASSQSKGKHTIYF

V: TRBV7-2
size: -
J: TRBJ2-3
CDR3: CASSLAGGSPTDTQYF

V: TRBV14
size: -
J: TRBJ1-2
CDR3: CASMKTGGAKTHYGYTF

V: TRBV9
size: -
J: TRBJ2-1
CDR3: CASSTRLAGEGNEQFF

V: TRBV19
size: -
J: TRBJ1-1
CDR3: CASSTFQGTEAFF

V: TRBV6-5
size: -
J: TRBJ1-6
CDR3: CASSYEGNSPLHF

V: TRBV28
size: -
J: TRBJ2-7
CDR3: CASSLGGGYEQYF

V: TRBV9
size: -
J: TRBJ1-1
CDR3: CASSVGQVATEAFF

V: TRBV6-2/TRBV6-3
size: -
J: TRBJ2-7
CDR3: CASSYHSGVRTYEQYF

V: TRBV28
size: -
J: TRBJ1-6
CDR3: CASSPRGQAISPLHF

V: TRBV5-1
size: few
J: TRBJ1-4
CDR3: CASSLGQTQTNEKLFF

V: TRBV15
size: -
J: TRBJ2-5
CDR3: CATSRAPSETQYF

V: TRBV27
size: -
J: TRBJ2-2
CDR3: CASSLQYTGELFF

V: TRBV7-9
size: -
J: TRBJ1-2
CDR3: CASSSTTANYGYTF

V: TRBV11-2
size: -
J: TRBJ2-7
CDR3: CASSLDSRKGRDYF

V: TRBV28
size: -
J: TRBJ2-4
CDR3: CASSSGQNIAKNIQYF

V: TRBV7-9
size: -
J: TRBJ1-1
CDR3: CASSSTRMNTEAFF

V: TRBV9
size: -
J: TRBJ1-2
CDR3: CASSVAIVGQGDYGYTF

V: TRBV24-1
size: -
J: TRBJ1-1
CDR3: CATARTDTEAFF

V: TRBV7-9
size: -
J: TRBJ2-1
CDR3: CASSIGSGEGVGNEQFF

V: TRBV7-2
size: -
J: TRBJ1-2
CDR3: CASSFGTSYGYTF

V: TRBV6-5
size: -
J: TRBJ1-4
CDR3: CASTGRINEKLFF

V: TRBV19
size: once
J: TRBJ1-5
CDR3: CASSIDRQPQHF

V: TRBV12-3/TRBV12-4
size: -
J: TRBJ2-3
CDR3: CASSGTSTDTQYF

V: TRBV5-1
size: -
J: TRBJ2-7
CDR3: CASSLDSGSYEQYF

V: TRBV29-1
size: once
J: TRBJ2-7
CDR3: CSGRDRTSYEQYF

V: TRBV7-2
size: -
J: TRBJ2-5
CDR3: CASKVGTSGGETQYF

V: TRBV4-2
size: -
J: TRBJ2-2
CDR3: CASSGRGGGELFF

V: TRBV15
size: -
J: TRBJ1-1
CDR3: CATSSDMNTEAFF

V: TRBV19
size: -
J: TRBJ1-2
CDR3: CATARGSWGYGYTF

V: TRBV5-4
size: -
J: TRBJ2-1
CDR3: CASSFGQGPTYNEQFF